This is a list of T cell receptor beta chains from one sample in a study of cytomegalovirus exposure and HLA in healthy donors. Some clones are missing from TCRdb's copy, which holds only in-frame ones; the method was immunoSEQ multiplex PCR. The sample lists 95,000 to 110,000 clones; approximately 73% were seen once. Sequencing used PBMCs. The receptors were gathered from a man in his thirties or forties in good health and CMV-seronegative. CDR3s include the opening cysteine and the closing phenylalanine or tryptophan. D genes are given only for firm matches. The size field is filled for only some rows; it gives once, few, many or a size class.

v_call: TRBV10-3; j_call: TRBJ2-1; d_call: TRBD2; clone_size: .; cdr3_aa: CAISVASGYNEQFF; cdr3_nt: TGTGCCATCAGTGTAGCTAGCGGCTACAATGAGCAGTTCTTC
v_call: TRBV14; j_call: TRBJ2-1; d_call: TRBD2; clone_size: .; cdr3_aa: CASSQFRSGIGNEQFF; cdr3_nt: TGTGCCAGCAGCCAATTCAGGAGCGGGATCGGTAATGAGCAGTTCTTC
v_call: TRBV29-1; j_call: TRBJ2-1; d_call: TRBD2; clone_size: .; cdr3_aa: CSAVAGGFNEQFF; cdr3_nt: TGCAGCGCCGTAGCGGGGGGTTTCAATGAGCAGTTCTTC
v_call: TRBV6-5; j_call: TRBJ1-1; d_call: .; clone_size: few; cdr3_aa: CASSYPGGPEAFF; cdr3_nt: TGTGCCAGCAGTTACCCAGGAGGGCCTGAAGCTTTCTTT
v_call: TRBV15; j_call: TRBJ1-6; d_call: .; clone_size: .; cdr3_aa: CATSRDRRSQPNSPLHF; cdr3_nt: TGTGCCACCAGCAGAGATCGGCGTAGCCAACCTAATTCACCCCTCCACTTT
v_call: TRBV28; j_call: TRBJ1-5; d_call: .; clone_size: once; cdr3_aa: CASSAAVWQSNQPQHF; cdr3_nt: TGTGCCAGCAGTGCCGCCGTATGGCAGAGCAATCAGCCCCAGCATTTT
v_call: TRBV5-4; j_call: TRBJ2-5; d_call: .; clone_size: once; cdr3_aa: CASSLAQAWQETQYF; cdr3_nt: TGTGCCAGCAGCTTGGCACAGGCCTGGCAAGAGACCCAGTACTTC
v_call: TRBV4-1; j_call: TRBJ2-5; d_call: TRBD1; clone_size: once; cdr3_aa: CASSQPGQGQETQYF; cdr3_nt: TGCGCCAGCAGCCAGCCGGGACAGGGCCAAGAGACCCAGTACTTC
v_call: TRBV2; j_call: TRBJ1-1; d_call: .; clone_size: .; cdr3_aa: CASSERRNVNTEAFF; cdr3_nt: TGTGCCAGCAGTGAAAGGCGGAACGTGAACACTGAAGCTTTCTTT
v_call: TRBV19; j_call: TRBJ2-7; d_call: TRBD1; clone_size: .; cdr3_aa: CASSRAQGPGQGAYEQYF; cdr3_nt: TGTGCCAGTAGCCGTGCTCAAGGACCGGGACAGGGGGCCTACGAGCAGTACTTC
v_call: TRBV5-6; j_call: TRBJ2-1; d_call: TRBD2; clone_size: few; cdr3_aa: CASSLVPSGGYNEQFF; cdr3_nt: TGTGCCAGCAGCTTGGTTCCTAGCGGGGGGTACAATGAGCAGTTCTTC
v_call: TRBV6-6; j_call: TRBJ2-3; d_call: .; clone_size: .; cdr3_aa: CASKKGEGPDTQYF; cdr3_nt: TGTGCCAGCAAGAAGGGGGAGGGCCCAGATACGCAGTATTTT
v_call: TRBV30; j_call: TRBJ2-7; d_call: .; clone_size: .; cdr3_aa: CAWSGVGAEQYF; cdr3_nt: TGTGCCTGGAGTGGAGTAGGGGCCGAGCAGTACTTC
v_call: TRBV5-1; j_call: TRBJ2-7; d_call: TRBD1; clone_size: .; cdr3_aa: CASSSGQGAYEQYF; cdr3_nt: TGCGCCAGCAGCTCAGGACAGGGCGCCTACGAGCAGTACTTC
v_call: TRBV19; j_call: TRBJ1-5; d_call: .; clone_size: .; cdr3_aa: CASSIRTEQPQHF; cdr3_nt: TGTGCCAGTAGTATTAGGACAGAACAGCCCCAGCATTTT
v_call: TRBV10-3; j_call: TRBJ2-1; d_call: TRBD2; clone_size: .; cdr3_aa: CAISESGSGDGFIGEQFF; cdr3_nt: TGTGCCATCAGTGAGTCGGGTAGCGGGGACGGGTTTATTGGTGAGCAGTTCTTC
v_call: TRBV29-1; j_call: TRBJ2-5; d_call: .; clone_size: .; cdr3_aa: CSVTDLLGETQYF; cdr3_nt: TGCAGCGTCACGGACTTGCTTGGGGAGACCCAGTACTTC
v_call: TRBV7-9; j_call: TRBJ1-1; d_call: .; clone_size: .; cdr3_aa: CASSLGWQANTEAFF; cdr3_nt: TGTGCCAGCAGCTTAGGATGGCAGGCGAACACTGAAGCTTTCTTT
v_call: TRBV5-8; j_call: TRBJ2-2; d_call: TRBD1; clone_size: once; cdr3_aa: CASSRTGTGKAGELFF; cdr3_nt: TGTGCCAGCAGCCGCACAGGGACAGGGAAGGCCGGGGAGCTGTTTTTT
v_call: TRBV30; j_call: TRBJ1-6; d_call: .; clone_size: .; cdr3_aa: CAWSATHNSPLHF; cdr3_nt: TGTGCCTGGAGTGCCACACATAATTCACCCCTCCACTTT
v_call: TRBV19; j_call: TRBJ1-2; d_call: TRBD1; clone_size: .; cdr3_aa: CASSTTMSGTGGLGYTF; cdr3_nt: TGTGCCAGTAGTACTACAATGTCCGGGACAGGGGGTTTGGGCTACACCTTC
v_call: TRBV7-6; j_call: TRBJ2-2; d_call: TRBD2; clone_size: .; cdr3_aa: CASSWSGGRDGELFF; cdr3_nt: TGTGCCAGCAGCTGGAGCGGGGGACGTGACGGGGAGCTGTTTTTT
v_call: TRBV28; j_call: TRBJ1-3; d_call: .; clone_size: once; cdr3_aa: CASSTHRDPPGNTIYF; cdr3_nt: TGTGCCAGCAGTACACACAGGGACCCTCCTGGAAACACCATATATTTT
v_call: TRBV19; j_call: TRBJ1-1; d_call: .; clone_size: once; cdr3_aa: CASSIRGRNGYTEAFF; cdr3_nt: TGTGCCAGTAGTATCCGGGGGAGAAATGGGTACACTGAAGCTTTCTTT
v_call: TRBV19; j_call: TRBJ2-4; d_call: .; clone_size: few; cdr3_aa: CASSIGQMLTKNIQYF; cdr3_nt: TGTGCCAGTAGTATCGGACAGATGCTAACCAAAAACATTCAGTACTTC
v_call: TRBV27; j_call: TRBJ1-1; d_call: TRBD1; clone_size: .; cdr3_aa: CASSLSRGITEAFF; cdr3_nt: TGTGCCAGCAGTTTAAGCAGGGGGATCACTGAAGCTTTCTTT
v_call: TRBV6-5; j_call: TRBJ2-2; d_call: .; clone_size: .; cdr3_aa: CASRSQGRTGELFF; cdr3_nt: TGTGCCAGCAGGTCACAGGGAAGGACCGGGGAGCTGTTTTTT
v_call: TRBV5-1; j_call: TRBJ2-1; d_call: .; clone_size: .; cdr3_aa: CASSLGRAKFF; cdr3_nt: TGCGCCAGCAGCTTGGGGCGAGCGAAGTTCTTC
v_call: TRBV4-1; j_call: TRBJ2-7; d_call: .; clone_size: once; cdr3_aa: CASSQTPSRSYEQYF; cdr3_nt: TGCGCCAGCAGCCAAACACCGTCCAGGTCCTACGAGCAGTACTTC
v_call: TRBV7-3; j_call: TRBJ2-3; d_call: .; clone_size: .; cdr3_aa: CASSLTRSADTQYF; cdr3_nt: TGTGCCAGCAGCTTAACTAGAAGCGCAGATACGCAGTATTTT
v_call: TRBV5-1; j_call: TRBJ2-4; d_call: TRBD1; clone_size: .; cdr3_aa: CASSPLQGPQGNIQYF; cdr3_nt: TGCGCCAGCAGCCCCTTACAGGGGCCGCAGGGGAACATTCAGTACTTC
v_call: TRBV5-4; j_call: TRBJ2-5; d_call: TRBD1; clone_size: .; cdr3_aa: CASLRQGAETQYF; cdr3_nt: TGTGCCAGCCTTCGACAGGGGGCCGAGACCCAGTACTTC
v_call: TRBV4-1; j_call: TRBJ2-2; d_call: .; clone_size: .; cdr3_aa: CASSTPGVNTGELFF; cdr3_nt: TGCGCCAGCAGTACCCCGGGAGTTAACACCGGGGAGCTGTTTTTT
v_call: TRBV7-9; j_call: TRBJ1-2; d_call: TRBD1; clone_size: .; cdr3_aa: CASSLDRVSGYTF; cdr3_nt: TGTGCCAGCAGCCTTGACAGGGTGTCTGGCTACACCTTC
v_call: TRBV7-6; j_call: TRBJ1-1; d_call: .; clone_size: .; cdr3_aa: CASSLEAGILNTEAFF; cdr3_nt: TGTGCCAGCAGCTTAGAGGCAGGTATCCTGAACACTGAAGCTTTCTTT
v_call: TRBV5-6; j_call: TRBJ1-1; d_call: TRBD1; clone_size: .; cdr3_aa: CASSWGDREEEAFF; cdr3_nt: TGTGCCAGCAGCTGGGGAGACAGGGAAGAAGAGGCTTTCTTT
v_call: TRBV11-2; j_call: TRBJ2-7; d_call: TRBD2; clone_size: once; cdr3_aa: CASSWGEAGGNEQYF; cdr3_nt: TGTGCCAGCAGCTGGGGGGAGGCGGGAGGCAACGAGCAGTACTTC
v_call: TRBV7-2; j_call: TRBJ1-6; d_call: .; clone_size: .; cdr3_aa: CASSLARGSYNSPLHF; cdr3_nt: TGTGCCAGCAGCTTAGCTCGAGGGTCCTATAATTCACCCCTCCACTTT
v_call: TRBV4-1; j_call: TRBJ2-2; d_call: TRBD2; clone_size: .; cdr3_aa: CASSQGEGTGELFF; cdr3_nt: TGCGCCAGCAGCCAAGGGGAGGGCACCGGGGAGCTGTTTTTT